These T cell receptor beta chains were read from a single sample in a study of blood T cell repertoires in COVID-19. Method: immunoSEQ multiplex PCR; TCRdb's copy keeps in-frame clones and lacks some. Of fewer than 400,000 clones in the sample, 89% were seen once. The sample taken for sequencing was PBMCs or T cells enriched from blood (not recorded which). These TCRs come from a man aged 55-75 years who had recovered from COVID-19. The CDR3 runs from the conserved cysteine through the conserved F or W. A D gene is named only where the DNA matches it firmly. Size values are once, few and many counts, or a class for expanded clones, and some rows have none.

-	TRBJ2-3	TRBD1	TRBV6-5	TGTGCCAGCAGCTCGACAGGGGAATACACAGATACGCAGTATTTT	CASSSTGEYTDTQYF
-	TRBJ2-5	-	TRBV14	TGTGCCAGCAGCCAGCGACAGTACCAAGAGACCCAGTACTTC	CASSQRQYQETQYF
-	TRBJ2-1	TRBD2	TRBV7-6	TGTGCCAGCAGCTTAGCTTCAACTAGGGCGGGAGGGCCCTACAATGAGCAGTTCTTC	CASSLASTRAGGPYNEQFF
-	TRBJ2-5	TRBD1	TRBV9	TGTGCCAGCAGCTTGGGACAGGTTCAAGAGACCCAGTACTTC	CASSLGQVQETQYF
-	TRBJ2-7	TRBD2	TRBV24-1	TGTGCCACCTCGGGGGGAAATTACGAGCAGTACTTC	CATSGGNYEQYF
-	TRBJ1-2	-	TRBV21-1	TGTGCCAGCAGCGGTTTAAGAGACAGAAAACACTATGGCTACACCTTC	CASSGLRDRKHYGYTF
-	TRBJ2-3	TRBD1	TRBV24-1	TGTGCCACCAGTGACCCTGGGACAGGAGCACAAGATACGCAGTATTTT	CATSDPGTGAQDTQYF
-	TRBJ2-1	TRBD2	TRBV7-2	TGTGCCAGCAGCTTATCTAGCGGGGGTGGGCCAGCCAATGAGCAGTTCTTC	CASSLSSGGGPANEQFF
-	TRBJ2-4	TRBD1	TRBV28	TGTGCCAGCAGTTTATCCTCAGGGGGCAAGGGTAACATTCAGTACTTC	CASSLSSGGKGNIQYF
-	TRBJ2-2	-	TRBV5-1	TGCGCCAGCAGCTTGGCTCCGGGAGAGGACACCGGGGAGCTGTTTTTT	CASSLAPGEDTGELFF
-	TRBJ2-1	-	TRBV28	TGTGCCAGCAGGGGGGGACTCTACAATGAGCAGTTCTTC	CASRGGLYNEQFF
-	TRBJ1-5	TRBD1	TRBV24-1	TGTGCCACCAGTGATACCGGGACAGAGAAAGGGAGGCATTTT	CATSDTGTEKGRHF
-	TRBJ2-1	TRBD2	TRBV28	TGTGCCAGCAGTTTAAGTCTAGCGGGAGGAAGGGAGCAGTTCTTC	CASSLSLAGGREQFF
-	TRBJ2-1	-	TRBV18	TGTGCCAGCTCACCACGGAGCGATCCCGCCTACAATGAGCAGTTCTTC	CASSPRSDPAYNEQFF
-	TRBJ2-2	TRBD2	TRBV19	TGTGCCAGTAGTAGCGGGAGGGCGTATGCCGGGGAGCTGTTTTTT	CASSSGRAYAGELFF
once	TRBJ2-7	TRBD2	TRBV10-1	TGCGCCAGCAGTGAGGGACTAGCGAGAGCCTACGAGCAGTACTTC	CASSEGLARAYEQYF
-	TRBJ2-1	-	TRBV6-5	TGTGCCAGCATCACCCAGGGAGGCGAGCAGTTCTTC	CASITQGGEQFF
-	TRBJ2-7	TRBD2	TRBV30	TGTGCCTGGAGTGTACGAGGTCTGGGGGGGGGAGGCTCGGCGGGTCCGTGGGAGCAGTACTTC	CAWSVRGLGGGGSAGPWEQYF
-	TRBJ2-7	-	TRBV3-1/TRBV3-2	TGTGCCAGCAGCCAAGATTTTTTGAGCGGGACAACCACCTACGAGCAGTACTTC	CASSQDFLSGTTTYEQYF
-	TRBJ2-5	-	TRBV11-2	TGTGCCAGCAGCTTAACAACAGTCAGACCCTTACAAGAGAGCCAGTACTTC	CASSLTTVRPLQESQYF
-	TRBJ1-2	TRBD1	TRBV4-2	TGTGCCAGCAGCCGCCAGGACAGGGGGGGCTATGGCTACACCTTC	CASSRQDRGGYGYTF
-	TRBJ2-7	-	TRBV2	TGTGCCAGCAGTCTTTCGTTAGACTCCTCCTACGAGCAGTACTTC	CASSLSLDSSYEQYF
-	TRBJ1-1	-	TRBV11-2	TGTGCCAGCAGGTCAGGGCCCAGGAACACTGAAGCTTTCTTT	CASRSGPRNTEAFF
-	TRBJ2-7	TRBD1	TRBV5-4	TGTGCCAGCAGCGCAGGGACAGGGAGTTTCTACGAGCAGTACTTC	CASSAGTGSFYEQYF
-	TRBJ1-2	TRBD1	TRBV7-2	TGTGCCAGCAGCCCGGGGACAGGGACTCGGGGTGGCTACACCTTC	CASSPGTGTRGGYTF
-	TRBJ1-5	-	TRBV18	TGTGCCAGCTCCCCGGGGGGGTATAATCAGCCCCAGCATTTT	CASSPGGYNQPQHF
-	TRBJ2-3	TRBD2	TRBV5-1	TGCGCCAGCCGACTAGCGGGAGGCACAGATACGCAGTATTTT	CASRLAGGTDTQYF
-	TRBJ1-5	TRBD1	TRBV5-6	TGTGCCAGCAGCTTCGGGACAGATCGCAGCAATCAGCCCCAGCATTTT	CASSFGTDRSNQPQHF
-	TRBJ1-2	-	TRBV3-1/TRBV3-2	TGTGCCAGCAGCCGAACCCGGGTTATGGACTATGGCTACACCTTC	CASSRTRVMDYGYTF
-	TRBJ1-5	TRBD1	TRBV4-1	TGCGCCAGCAGCCAAGGGACAGGAGCCTATAGCAATCAGCCCCAGCATTTT	CASSQGTGAYSNQPQHF
-	TRBJ2-3	-	TRBV7-2	TGTGCCAGCAGCTTAGCGTCTTTAGCGGTAGATACGCAGTATTTT	CASSLASLAVDTQYF
-	TRBJ2-1	-	TRBV9	TGTGCCAGCAGCGTAGTGGTAGCCTCCTACAATGAGCAGTTCTTC	CASSVVVASYNEQFF
once	TRBJ1-1	-	TRBV2	TGTGCCAGCATGGTCGACATGAACACTGAAGCTTTCTTT	CASMVDMNTEAFF
few	TRBJ1-5	TRBD1	TRBV11-2	TGTGCCAGCAGCCGGGGGACAGTCAATCAGCCCCAGCATTTT	CASSRGTVNQPQHF
-	TRBJ2-1	-	TRBV11-3	TGTGCCAGCAGCTTAGTTTCTAGCAATGAGCAGTTCTTC	CASSLVSSNEQFF